This TCR beta chain originates from a study of Graves' ophthalmopathy and Graves' hyperthyroidism. Study details: The authors defined stable hyperthyroidism as no ophthalmopathy within 18 months of follow-up.

Germline CDR1 MNHNS, CDR2 SASEGT. This CDR3 contains 15 residues. V was shortened by 6 bases and J by 4 bases, with 18 bases between the two germline ends. Study results and limitations: Blood contained most expanded thyroid clonotypes exceeding 0.001 frequency.

The study excluded patients with other autoimmune diseases, uncontrolled infections, pregnancy or lactation. This clonotype was seen only a few times. Its target is not known. The authors amplified TCR beta CDR3 regions from RNA transcripts. After a first-round RT-PCR with HTBI primers, a second-round multiplex PCR was run. TCRdb itself ran the multiplex PCR reads through MiXCR, one entry per CDR3 protein. The sample lists over a million distinct CDR3 sequences, about two fifths occurring once. The source material was peripheral blood or thyroid tissue (not recorded which). This TCR derives from an adult man with Graves' hyperthyroidism. The chain is built from TRBV6-1 and TRBJ1-2; no clear D gene. CDR3 region: CASRNGGGSSYGYTF. The CDR3 bases are TGTGCCAGCAGGAACGGTGGTGGCAGTAGCTATGGCTACACCTTC.